This TCR beta chain was documented in a study of early T cells in non-severe SARS-CoV-2 infection. This clonotype was recorded a few times. The antigen is not known. Study-level points and caveats: Anti-spike CD8 responses were favored by VDJdb matching, which missed private and CD4 specificities.

Unique molecular identifiers were attached to individual cDNA molecules. MiXCR was run by TCRdb on the 5' RACE reads, yielding one entry per CDR3 protein. The sample shows tens of thousands of distinct CDR3 sequences, 9.5% to 12% of them seen only once. The receptor was derived from an adult who was a healthcare worker with PCR-confirmed SARS-CoV-2 infection or an uninfected control (not recorded which). Sequencing input: whole blood.

The CDR3 protein is CASSESSGRAYEQYF. CDR3 DNA sequence: TGTGCCAGCAGTGAATCTAGCGGGAGGGCCTACGAGCAGTACTTC. The chain carries TRBV2 and TRBJ2-7, with 12 bases aligning to TRBD2. The CDR3 contains 15 residues. V was clipped by 2 bases and J by 2 bases; unmatched bases: 1. The germline gives CDR1 SNHLY, CDR2 FYNNEI.